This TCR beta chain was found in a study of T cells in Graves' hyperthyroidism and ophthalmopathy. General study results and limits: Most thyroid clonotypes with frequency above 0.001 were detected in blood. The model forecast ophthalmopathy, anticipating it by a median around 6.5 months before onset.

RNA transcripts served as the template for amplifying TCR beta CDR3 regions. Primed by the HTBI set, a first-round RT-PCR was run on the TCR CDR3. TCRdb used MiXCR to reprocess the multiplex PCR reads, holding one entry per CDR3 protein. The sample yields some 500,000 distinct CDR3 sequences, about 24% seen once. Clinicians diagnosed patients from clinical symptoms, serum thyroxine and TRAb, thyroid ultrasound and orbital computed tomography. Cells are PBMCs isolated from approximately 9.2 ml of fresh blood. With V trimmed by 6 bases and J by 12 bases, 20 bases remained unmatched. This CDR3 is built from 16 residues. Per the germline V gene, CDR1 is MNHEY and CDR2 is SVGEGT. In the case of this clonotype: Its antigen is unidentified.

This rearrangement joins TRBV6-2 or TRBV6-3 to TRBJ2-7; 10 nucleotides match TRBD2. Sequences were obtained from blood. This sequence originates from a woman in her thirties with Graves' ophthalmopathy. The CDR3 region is CASRAGGLAGVWELYF. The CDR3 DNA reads TGTGCCAGCAGAGCAGGAGGGCTAGCGGGAGTTTGGGAGTTGTACTTC.